One TCR beta chain is described in this entry. The record originates from a study of blood T cell repertoires in COVID-19. Data came from immunoSEQ multiplex PCR; TCRdb stores just in-frame clones and leaves some out. The sample has about 55,000 clones; almost 85% are singletons. Germline V gives CDR1 SGHDT, CDR2 YYEEEE. The CDR3 sequence is 14 residues long. V was trimmed by 6 bases and J by 7 bases, leaving 17 bases between them. The chain links TRBV5-6 to TRBJ2-1; D might be TRBD2 (6 bases). Sequenced: peripheral blood. The TCR sequence derives from a human donor in a cohort sampled during active COVID-19. The chain's CDR3 is CASTLGGGWNEQFF. The CDR3 coding sequence is TGTGCCAGCACCCTGGGGGGTGGATGGAATGAGCAGTTCTTC.